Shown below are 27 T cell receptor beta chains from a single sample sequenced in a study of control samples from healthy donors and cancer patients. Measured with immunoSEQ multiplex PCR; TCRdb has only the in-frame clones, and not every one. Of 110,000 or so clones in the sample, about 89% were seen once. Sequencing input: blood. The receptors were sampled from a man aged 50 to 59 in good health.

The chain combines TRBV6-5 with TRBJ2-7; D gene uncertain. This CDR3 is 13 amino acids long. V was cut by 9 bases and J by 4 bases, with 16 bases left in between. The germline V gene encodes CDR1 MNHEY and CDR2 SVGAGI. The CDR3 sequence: CASSLGKGYEQYF. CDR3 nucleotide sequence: TGTGCCAGTTCACTGGGAAAAGGGTACGAGCAGTACTTC.

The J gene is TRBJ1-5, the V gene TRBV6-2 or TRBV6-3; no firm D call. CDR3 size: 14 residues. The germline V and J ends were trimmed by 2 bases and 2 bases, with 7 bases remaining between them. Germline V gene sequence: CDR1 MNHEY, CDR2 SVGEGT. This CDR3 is CASSYPQGNQPQHF. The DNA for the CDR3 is TGTGCCAGCAGTTACCCACAAGGCAATCAGCCCCAGCATTTT.

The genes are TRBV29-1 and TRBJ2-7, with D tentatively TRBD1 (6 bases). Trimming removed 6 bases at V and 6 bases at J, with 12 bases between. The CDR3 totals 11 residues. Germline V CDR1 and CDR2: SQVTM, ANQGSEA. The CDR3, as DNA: TGCAGCGTGAAAACAGGGAGCGAGCAGTACTTC. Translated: CSVKTGSEQYF.

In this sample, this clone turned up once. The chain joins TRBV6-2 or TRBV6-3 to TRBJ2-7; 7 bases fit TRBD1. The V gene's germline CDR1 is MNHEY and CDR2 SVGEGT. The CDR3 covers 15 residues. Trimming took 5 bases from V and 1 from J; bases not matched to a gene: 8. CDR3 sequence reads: CASSIRQGISYEQYF. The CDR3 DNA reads TGTGCCAGCAGTATACGACAGGGCATTTCCTACGAGCAGTACTTC.

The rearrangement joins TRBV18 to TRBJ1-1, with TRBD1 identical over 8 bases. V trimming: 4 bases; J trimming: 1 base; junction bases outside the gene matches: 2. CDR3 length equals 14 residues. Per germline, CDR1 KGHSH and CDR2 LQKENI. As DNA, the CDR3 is TGTGCCAGCTCACTGGACAGGGAGAACACTGAAGCTTTCTTT. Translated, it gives CASSLDRENTEAFF.

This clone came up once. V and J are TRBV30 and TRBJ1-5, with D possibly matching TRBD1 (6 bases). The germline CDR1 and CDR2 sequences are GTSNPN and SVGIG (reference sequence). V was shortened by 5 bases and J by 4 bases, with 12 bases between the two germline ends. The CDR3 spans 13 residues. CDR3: CAWGTGQNQPQHF. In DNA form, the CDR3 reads TGTGCCTGGGGAACAGGGCAGAATCAGCCCCAGCATTTT.

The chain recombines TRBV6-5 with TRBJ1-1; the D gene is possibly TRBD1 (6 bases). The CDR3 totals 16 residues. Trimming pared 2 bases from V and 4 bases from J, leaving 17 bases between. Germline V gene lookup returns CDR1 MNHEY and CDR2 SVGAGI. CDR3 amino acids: CASSYGRRGRVTEAFF. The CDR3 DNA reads TGTGCCAGCAGTTACGGGCGTAGGGGGAGAGTCACTGAAGCTTTCTTT.

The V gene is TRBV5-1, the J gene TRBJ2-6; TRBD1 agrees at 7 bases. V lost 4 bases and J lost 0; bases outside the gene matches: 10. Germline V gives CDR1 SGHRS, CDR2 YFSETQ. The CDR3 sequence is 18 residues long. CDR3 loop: CASSNGQGVISGANVLTF. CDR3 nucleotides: TGCGCCAGCAGCAACGGGCAGGGGGTAATCTCTGGGGCCAACGTCCTGACTTTC.

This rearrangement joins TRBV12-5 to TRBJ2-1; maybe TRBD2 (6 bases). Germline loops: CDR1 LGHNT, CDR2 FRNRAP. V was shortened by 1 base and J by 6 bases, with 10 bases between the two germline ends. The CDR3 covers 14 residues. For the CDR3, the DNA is TGTGCTAGTGGTTTGGAACTAGCAGGCAATGAGCAGTTCTTC. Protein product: CASGLELAGNEQFF.

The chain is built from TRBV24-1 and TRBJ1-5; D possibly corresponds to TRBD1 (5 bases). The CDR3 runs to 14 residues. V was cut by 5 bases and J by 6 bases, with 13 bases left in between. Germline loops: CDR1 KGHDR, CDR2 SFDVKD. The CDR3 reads CATSARGEGQPQHF. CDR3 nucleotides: TGTGCCACCAGTGCTCGGGGCGAAGGTCAGCCCCAGCATTTT.

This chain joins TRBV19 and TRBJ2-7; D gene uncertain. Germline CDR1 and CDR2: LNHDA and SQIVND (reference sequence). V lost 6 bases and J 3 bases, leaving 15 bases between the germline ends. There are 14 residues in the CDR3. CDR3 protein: CASSPTPASYEQYF. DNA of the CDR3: TGTGCCAGTAGCCCTACCCCCGCCAGCTACGAGCAGTACTTC.

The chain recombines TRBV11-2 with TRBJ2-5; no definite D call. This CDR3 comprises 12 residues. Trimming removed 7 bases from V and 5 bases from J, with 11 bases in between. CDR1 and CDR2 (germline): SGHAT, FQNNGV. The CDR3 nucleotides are TGTGCCAGCACAGGATCGCAGGAGACCCAGTACTTC. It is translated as CASTGSQETQYF.

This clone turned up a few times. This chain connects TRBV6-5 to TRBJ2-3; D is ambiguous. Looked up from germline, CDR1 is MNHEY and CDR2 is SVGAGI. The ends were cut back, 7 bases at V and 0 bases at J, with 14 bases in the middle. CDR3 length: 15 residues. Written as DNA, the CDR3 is TGTGCCAGCATTTCGGGCCGTGCTAGCACAGATACGCAGTATTTT. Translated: CASISGRASTDTQYF.

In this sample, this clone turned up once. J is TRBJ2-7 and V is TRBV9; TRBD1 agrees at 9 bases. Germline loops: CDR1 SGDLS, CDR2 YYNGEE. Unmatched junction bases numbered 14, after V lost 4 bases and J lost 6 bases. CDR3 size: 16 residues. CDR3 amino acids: CASSQGQGTVSTEQYF. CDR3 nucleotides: TGTGCCAGCAGCCAAGGACAGGGGACCGTAAGTACCGAGCAGTACTTC. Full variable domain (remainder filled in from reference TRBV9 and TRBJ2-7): DSGVTQTPKHLITATGQRVTLRCSPRSGDLSVYWYQQSLDQGLQFLIQYYNGEERAKGNILERFSAQQFPDLHSELNLSSLELGDSALYFCASSQGQGTVSTEQYFGPGTRLTVT.

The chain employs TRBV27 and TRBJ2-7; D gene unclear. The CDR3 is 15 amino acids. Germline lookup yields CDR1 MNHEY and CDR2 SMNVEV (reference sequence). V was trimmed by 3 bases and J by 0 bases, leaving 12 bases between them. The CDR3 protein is CASSLSMGISYEQYF. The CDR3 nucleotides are TGTGCCAGCAGTTTGAGCATGGGAATCTCCTACGAGCAGTACTTC.

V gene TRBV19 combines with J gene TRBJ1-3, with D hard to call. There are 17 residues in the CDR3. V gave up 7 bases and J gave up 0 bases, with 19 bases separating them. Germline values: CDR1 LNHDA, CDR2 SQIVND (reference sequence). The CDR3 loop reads CASTLIGRYNSGNTIYF. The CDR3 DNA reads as TGTGCCAGTACCCTTATCGGACGGTACAACTCTGGAAACACCATATATTTT.

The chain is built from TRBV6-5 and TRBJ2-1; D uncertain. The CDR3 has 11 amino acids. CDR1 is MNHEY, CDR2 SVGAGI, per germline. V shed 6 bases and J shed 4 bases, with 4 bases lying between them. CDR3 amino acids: CASSWYNEQFF. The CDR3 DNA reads TGTGCCAGCAGCTGGTACAATGAGCAGTTCTTC.

CDR3 sequence (DNA): TGTGCCATGTGGAGGGCTGGAAACACCATATATTTT. Encoded protein: CAMWRAGNTIYF. This chain connects TRBV30 to TRBJ1-3; the D is unclear. Germline V gene data show CDR1 as GTSNPN and CDR2 as SVGIG (reference sequence). The V and J ends lost 8 bases and 2 bases respectively, with 10 bases between them. This CDR3 is 12 amino acids long.

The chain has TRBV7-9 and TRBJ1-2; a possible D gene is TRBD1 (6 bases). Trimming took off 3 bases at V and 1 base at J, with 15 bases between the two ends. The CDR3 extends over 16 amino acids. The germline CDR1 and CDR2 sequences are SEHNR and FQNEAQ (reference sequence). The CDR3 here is CASSFGGGGDNYGYTF. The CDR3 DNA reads TGTGCCAGCAGCTTCGGGGGCGGGGGCGATAACTATGGCTACACCTTC.

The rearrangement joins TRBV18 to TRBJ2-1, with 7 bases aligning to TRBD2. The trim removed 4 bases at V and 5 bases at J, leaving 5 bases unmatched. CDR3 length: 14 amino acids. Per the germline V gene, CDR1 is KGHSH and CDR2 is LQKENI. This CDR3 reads CASSRVAGHNEQFF. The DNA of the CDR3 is TGTGCCAGCTCACGGGTAGCGGGTCACAATGAGCAGTTCTTC. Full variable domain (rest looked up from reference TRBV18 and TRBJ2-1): NAGVMQNPRHLVRRRGQEARLRCSPMKGHSHVYWYRQLPEEGLKFMVYLQKENIIDESGMPKERFSAEFPKEGPSILRIQQVVRGDSAAYFCASSRVAGHNEQFFGPGTRLTVL.

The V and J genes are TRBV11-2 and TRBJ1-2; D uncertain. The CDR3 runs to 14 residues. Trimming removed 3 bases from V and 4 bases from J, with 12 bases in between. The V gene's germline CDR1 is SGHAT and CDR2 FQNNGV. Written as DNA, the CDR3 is TGTGCCAGCAGCTTGGAGGGTACGGGCTATGGCTACACCTTC. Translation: CASSLEGTGYGYTF.

The chain's CDR3 is CASSLADGAYEQYF. The CDR3 DNA follows: TGTGCCAGCAGCTTAGCTGACGGAGCCTACGAGCAGTACTTC. The chain combines TRBV7-8 with TRBJ2-7, with D unclear. Germline CDR1 SGHVS, CDR2 FQNEAQ. The CDR3 has 14 amino acids. Trimming shortened V by 0 bases and J by 2 bases, and 8 bases separated the two germline ends.

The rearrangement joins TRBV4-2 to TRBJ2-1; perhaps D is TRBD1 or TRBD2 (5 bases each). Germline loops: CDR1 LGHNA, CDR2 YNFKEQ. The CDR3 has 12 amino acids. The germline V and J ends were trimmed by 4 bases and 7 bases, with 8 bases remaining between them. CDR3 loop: CASSPWGNEQFF. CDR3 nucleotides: TGTGCCAGCAGCCCCTGGGGGAATGAGCAGTTCTTC.

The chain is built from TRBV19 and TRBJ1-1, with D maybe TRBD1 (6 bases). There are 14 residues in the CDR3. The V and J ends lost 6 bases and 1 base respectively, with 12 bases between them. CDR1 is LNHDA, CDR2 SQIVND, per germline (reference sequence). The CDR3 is CASRDHRANTEAFF. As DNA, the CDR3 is TGTGCCAGTAGGGATCACAGGGCGAACACTGAAGCTTTCTTT.

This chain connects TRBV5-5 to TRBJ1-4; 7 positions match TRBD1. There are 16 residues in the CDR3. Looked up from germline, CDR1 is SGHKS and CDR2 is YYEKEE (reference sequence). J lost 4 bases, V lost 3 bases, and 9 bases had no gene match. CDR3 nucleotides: TGTGCCAGCAGCTATGAATACAGGGGAGGTAATGAAAAACTGTTTTTT. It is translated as CASSYEYRGGNEKLFF.

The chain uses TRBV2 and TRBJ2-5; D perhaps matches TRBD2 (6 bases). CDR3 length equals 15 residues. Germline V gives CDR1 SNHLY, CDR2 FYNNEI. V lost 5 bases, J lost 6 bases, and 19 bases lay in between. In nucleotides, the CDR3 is TGTGCCAGCAGTTCCGACGGCTGGGGCGGGAAGACCCAGTACTTC. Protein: CASSSDGWGGKTQYF. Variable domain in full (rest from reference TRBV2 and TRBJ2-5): EPEVTQTPSHQVTQMGQEVILRCVPISNHLYFYWYRQILGQKVEFLVSFYNNEISEKSEIFDDQFSVERPDGSNFTLKIRSTKLEDSAMYFCASSSDGWGGKTQYFGPGTRLLVL.

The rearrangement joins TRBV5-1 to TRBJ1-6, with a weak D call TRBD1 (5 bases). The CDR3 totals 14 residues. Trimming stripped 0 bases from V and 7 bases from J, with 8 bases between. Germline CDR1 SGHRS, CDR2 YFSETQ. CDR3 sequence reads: CASSLGGENSPLHF. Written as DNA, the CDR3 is TGCGCCAGCAGCTTGGGGGGGGAGAATTCACCCCTCCACTTT.